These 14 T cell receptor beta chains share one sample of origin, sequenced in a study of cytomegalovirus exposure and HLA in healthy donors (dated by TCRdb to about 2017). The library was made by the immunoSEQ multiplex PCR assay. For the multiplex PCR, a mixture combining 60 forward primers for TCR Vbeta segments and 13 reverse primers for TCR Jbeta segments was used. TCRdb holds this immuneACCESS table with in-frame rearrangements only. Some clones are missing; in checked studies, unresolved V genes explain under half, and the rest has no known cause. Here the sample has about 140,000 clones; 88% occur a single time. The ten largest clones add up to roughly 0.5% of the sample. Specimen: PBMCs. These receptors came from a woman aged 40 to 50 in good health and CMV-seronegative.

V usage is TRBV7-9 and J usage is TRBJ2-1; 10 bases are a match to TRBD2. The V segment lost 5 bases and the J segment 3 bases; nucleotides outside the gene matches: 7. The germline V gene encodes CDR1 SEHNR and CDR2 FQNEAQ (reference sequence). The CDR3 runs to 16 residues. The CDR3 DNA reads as TGTGCCAGCAGCCCACCCCCTAGCGGGAGCTACAATGAGCAGTTCTTC. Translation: CASSPPPSGSYNEQFF.

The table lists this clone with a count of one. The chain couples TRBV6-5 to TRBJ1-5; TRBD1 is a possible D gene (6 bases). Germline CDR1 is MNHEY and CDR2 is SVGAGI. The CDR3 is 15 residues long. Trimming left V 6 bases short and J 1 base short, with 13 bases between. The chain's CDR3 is CASSLTGLSNQPQHF. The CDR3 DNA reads TGTGCCAGCAGCCTAACAGGGTTGAGCAATCAGCCCCAGCATTTT.

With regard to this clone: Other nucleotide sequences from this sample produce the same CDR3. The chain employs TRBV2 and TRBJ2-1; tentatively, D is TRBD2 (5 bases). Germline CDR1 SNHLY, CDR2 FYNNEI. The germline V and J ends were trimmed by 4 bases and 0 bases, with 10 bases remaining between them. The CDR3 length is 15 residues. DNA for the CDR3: TGTGCCAGCAGTGTCGAGCGGTCCTCCTACAATGAGCAGTTCTTC. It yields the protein CASSVERSSYNEQFF.

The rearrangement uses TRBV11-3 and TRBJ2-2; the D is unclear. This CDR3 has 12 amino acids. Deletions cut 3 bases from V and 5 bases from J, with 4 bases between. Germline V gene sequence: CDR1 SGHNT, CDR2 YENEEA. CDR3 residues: CASSFSTGELFF. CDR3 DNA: TGTGCCAGCAGCTTCTCTACCGGGGAGCTGTTTTTT.

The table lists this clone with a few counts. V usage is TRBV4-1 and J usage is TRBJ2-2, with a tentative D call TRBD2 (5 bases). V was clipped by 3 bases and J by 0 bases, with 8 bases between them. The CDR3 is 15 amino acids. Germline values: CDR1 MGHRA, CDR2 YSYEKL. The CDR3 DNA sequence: TGCGCCAGCAGCCACAATAGCGCGAACACCGGGGAGCTGTTTTTT. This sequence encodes CASSHNSANTGELFF.

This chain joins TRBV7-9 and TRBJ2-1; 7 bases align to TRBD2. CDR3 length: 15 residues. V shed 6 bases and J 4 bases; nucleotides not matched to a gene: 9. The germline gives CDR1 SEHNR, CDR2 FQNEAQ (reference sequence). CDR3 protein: CASSRTSATYNEQFF. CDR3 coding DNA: TGTGCCAGCAGTAGAACTAGCGCAACTTACAATGAGCAGTTCTTC.

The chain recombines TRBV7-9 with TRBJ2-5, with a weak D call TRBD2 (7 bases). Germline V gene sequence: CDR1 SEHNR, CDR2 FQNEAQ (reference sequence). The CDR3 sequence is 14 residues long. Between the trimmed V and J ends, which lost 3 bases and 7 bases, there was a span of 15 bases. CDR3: CASSFGGQSGTQYF. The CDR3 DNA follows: TGTGCCAGCAGCTTCGGGGGGCAATCGGGGACCCAGTACTTC.

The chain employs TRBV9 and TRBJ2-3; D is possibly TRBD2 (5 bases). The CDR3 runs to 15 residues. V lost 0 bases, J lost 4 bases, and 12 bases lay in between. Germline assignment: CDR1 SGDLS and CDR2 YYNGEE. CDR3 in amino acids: CASSVGPDFADTQYF. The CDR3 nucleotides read TGTGCCAGCAGCGTAGGACCGGACTTTGCAGATACGCAGTATTTT.

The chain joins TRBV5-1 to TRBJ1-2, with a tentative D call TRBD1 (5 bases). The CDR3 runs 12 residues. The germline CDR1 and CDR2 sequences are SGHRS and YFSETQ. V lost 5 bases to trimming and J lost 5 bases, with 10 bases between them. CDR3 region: CASRTGEYGYTF. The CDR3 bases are TGCGCCAGCAGAACAGGAGAGTATGGCTACACCTTC.

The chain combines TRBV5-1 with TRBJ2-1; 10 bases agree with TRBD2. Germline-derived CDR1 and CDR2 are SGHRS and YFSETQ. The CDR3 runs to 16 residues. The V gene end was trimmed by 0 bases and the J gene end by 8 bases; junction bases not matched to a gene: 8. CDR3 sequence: CASSLATAGGPDEQFF. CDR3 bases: TGCGCCAGCAGCTTGGCCACAGCGGGAGGGCCTGATGAGCAGTTCTTC.

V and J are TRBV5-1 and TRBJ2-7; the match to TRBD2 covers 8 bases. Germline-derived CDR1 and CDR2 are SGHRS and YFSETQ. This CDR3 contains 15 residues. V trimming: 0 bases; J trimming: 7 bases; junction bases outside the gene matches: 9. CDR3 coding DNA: TGCGCCAGCAGCTTGGCATCCGGGACTAGGGGTGAGCAGTACTTC. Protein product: CASSLASGTRGEQYF.

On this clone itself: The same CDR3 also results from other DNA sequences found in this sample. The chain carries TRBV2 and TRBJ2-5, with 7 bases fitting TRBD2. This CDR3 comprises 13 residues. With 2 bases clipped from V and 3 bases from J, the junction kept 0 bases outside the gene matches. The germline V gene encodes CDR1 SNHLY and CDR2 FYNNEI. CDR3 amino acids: CASSELAEETQYF. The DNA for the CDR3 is TGTGCCAGCAGTGAACTAGCGGAAGAGACCCAGTACTTC.

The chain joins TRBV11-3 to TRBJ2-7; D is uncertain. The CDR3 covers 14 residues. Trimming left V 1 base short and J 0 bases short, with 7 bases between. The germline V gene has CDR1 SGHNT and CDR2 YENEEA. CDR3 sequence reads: CASSLGGSSYEQYF. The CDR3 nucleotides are TGTGCCAGCAGCTTAGGAGGAAGCTCCTACGAGCAGTACTTC.

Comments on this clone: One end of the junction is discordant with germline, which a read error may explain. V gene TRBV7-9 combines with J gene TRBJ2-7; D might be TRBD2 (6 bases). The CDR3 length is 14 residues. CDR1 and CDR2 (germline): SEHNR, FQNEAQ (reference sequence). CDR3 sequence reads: CSSSLGGTRSIQYF. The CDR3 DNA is TGTTCCAGCAGCTTAGGAGGGACTCGGTCAATCCAGTACTTC.